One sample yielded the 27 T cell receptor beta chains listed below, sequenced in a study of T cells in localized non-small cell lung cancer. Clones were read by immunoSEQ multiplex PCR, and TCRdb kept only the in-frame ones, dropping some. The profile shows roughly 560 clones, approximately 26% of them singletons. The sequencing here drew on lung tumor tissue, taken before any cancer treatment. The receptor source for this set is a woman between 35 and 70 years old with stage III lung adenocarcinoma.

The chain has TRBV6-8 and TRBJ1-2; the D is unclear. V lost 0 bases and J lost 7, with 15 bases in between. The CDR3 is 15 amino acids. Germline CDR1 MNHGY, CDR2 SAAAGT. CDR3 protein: CASSYSLSRDGGYTF. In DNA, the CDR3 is TGTGCCAGCAGTTACTCTCTATCGAGGGATGGTGGCTACACCTTC.

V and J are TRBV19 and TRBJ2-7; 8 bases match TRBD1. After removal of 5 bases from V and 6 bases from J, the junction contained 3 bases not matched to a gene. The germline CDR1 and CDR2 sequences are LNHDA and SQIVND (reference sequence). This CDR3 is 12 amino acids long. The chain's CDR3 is CASSPTGAEQYF. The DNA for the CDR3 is TGTGCCAGTAGTCCGACAGGGGCCGAGCAGTACTTC. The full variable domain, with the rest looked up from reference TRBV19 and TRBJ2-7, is DGGITQSPKYLFRKEGQNVTLSCEQNLNHDAMYWYRQDPGQGLRLIYYSQIVNDFQKGDIAEGYSVSREKKESFPLTVTSAQKNPTAFYLCASSPTGAEQYFGPGTRLTVT.

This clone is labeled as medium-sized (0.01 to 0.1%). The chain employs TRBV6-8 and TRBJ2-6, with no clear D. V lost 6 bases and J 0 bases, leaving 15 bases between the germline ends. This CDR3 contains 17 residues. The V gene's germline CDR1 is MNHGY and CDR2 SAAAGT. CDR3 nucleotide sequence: TGTGCCAGCAGCCCCAGGCGTGCAAGCTCTGGGGCCAACGTCCTGACTTTC. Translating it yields CASSPRRASSGANVLTF.

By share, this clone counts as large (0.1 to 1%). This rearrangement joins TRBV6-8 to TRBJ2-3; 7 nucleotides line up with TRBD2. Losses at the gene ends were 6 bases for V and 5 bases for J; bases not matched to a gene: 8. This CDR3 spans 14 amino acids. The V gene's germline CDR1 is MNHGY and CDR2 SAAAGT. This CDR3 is CASSRGSQGDTQYF. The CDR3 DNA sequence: TGTGCCAGCAGCCGCGGGAGCCAGGGAGATACGCAGTATTTT.

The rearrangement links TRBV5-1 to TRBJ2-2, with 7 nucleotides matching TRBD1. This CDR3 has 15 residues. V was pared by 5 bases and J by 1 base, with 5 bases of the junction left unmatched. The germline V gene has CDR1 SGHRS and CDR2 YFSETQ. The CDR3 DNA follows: TGCGCCAGCAGTATCGGACAGGAGAACACCGGGGAGCTGTTTTTT. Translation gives CASSIGQENTGELFF.

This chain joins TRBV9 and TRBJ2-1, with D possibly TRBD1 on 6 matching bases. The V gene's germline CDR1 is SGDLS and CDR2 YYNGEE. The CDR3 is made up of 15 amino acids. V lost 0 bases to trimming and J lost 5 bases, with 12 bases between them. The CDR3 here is CASSVAGQINNEQFF. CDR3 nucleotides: TGTGCCAGCAGCGTAGCAGGACAGATTAACAATGAGCAGTTCTTC.

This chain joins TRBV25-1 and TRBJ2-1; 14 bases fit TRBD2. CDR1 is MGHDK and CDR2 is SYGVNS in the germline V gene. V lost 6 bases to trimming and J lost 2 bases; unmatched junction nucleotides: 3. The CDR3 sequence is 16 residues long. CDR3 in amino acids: CASRPTSGGAYNEQFF. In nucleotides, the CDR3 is TGTGCCAGCAGGCCGACTAGCGGGGGGGCCTACAATGAGCAGTTCTTC. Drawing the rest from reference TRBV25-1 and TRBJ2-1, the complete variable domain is EADIYQTPRYLVIGTGKKITLECSQTMGHDKMYWYQQDPGMELHLIHYSYGVNSTEKGDLSSESTVSRIRTEHFPLTLESARPSHTSQYLCASRPTSGGAYNEQFFGPGTRLTVL.

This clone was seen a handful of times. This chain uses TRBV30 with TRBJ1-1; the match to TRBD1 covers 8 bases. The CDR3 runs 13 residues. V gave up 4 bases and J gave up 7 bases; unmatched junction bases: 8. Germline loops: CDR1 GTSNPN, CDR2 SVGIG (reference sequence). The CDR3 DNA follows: TGTGCCTGGATTCCACAGGGGGAAATTGAAGCTTTCTTT. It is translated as CAWIPQGEIEAFF.

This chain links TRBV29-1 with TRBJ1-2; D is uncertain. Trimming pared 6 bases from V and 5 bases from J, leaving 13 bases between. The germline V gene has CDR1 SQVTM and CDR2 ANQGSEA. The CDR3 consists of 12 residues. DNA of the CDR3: TGCAGCGTACTAGATGGCGGTTATGGCTACACCTTC. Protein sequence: CSVLDGGYGYTF.

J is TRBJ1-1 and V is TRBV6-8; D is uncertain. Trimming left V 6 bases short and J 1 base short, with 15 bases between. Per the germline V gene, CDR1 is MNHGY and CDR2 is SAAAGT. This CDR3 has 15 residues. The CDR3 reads CASSRLRSTNTEAFF. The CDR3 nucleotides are TGTGCCAGCAGCCGACTTCGTTCGACGAACACTGAAGCTTTCTTT.

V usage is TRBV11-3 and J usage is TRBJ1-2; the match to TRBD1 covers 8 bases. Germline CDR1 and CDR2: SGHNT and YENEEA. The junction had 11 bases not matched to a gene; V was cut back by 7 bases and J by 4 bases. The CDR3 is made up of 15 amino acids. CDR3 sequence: CASTYYIDRGYGYTF. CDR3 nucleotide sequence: TGTGCCAGCACCTACTATATCGACAGGGGCTATGGCTACACCTTC. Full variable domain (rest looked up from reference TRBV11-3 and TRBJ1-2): EAGVVQSPRYKIIEKKQPVAFWCNPISGHNTLYWYLQNLGQGPELLIRYENEEAVDDSQLPKDRFSAERLKGVDSTLKIQPAELGDSAVYLCASTYYIDRGYGYTFGSGTRLTVV.

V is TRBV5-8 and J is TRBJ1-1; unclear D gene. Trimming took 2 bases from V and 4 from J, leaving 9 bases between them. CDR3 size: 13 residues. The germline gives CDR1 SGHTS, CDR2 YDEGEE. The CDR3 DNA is TGTGCCAGCAGCTTCCTAGGCCGCACTGAAGCTTTCTTT. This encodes CASSFLGRTEAFF.

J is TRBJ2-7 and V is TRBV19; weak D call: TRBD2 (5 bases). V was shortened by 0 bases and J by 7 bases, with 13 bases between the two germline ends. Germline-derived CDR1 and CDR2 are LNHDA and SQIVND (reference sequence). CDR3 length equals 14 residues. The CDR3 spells CASSIEGSRREQYF. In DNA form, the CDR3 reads TGTGCCAGTAGTATAGAAGGGAGCCGGAGGGAGCAGTACTTC. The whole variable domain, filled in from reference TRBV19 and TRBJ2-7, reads DGGITQSPKYLFRKEGQNVTLSCEQNLNHDAMYWYRQDPGQGLRLIYYSQIVNDFQKGDIAEGYSVSREKKESFPLTVTSAQKNPTAFYLCASSIEGSRREQYFGPGTRLTVT.

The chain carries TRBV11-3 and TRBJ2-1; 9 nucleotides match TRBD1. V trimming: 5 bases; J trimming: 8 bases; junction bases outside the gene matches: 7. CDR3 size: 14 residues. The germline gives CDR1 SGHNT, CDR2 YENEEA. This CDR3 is CASSARTGVDEQFF. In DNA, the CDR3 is TGTGCCAGCAGCGCCCGGACAGGGGTGGATGAGCAGTTCTTC.

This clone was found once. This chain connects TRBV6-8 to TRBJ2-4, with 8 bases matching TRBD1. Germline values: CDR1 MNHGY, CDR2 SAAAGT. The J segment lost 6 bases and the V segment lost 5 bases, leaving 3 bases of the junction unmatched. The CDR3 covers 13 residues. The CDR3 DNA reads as TGTGCCAGCAGTGCCGGGACAGGAAACATTCAGTACTTC. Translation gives CASSAGTGNIQYF.

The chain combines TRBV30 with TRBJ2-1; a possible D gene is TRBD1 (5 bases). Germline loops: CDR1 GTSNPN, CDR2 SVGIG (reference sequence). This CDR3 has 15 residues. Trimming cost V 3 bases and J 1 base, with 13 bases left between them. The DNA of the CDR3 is TGTGCCTGGAGCCCTGACAGCAGATCCTACAATGAGCAGTTCTTC. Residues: CAWSPDSRSYNEQFF.

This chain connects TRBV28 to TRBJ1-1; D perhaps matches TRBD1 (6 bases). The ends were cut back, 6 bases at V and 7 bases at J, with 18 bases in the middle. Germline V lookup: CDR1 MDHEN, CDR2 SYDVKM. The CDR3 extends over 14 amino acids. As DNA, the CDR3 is TGTGCCAGCAGACCCCCGGGGGGGGCAAATGAAGCTTTCTTT. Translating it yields CASRPPGGANEAFF.

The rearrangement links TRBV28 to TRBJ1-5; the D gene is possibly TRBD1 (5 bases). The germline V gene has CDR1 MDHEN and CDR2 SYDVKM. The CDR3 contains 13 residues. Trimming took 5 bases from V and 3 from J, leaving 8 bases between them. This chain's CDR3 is CASSQGNNQPQHF. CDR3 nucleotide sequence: TGTGCCAGCAGTCAGGGCAACAATCAGCCCCAGCATTTT.

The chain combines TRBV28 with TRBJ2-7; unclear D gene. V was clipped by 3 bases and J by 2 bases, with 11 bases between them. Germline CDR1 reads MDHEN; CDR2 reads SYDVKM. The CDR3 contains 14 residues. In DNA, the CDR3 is TGTGCCAGCAGTTTCAACGGGCGGCCCTACGAGCAGTACTTC. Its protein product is CASSFNGRPYEQYF.

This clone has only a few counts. The CDR3 nucleotides are TGTGCCAGCACCCTTAGCGGGAGGCTGAGGACAAATGAGCAGTTCTTC. Protein sequence: CASTLSGRLRTNEQFF. The chain is built from TRBV28 and TRBJ2-1; 10 positions match TRBD2. Trimming took 7 bases from V and 7 from J; bases not matched to a gene: 13. CDR3 length: 16 residues. Germline CDR1 MDHEN, CDR2 SYDVKM.

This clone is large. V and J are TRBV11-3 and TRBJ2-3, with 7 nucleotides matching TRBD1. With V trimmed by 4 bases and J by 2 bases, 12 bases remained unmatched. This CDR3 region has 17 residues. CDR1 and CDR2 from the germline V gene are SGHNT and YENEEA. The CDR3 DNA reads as TGTGCCAGCAGCTCGAGACAGGGCGGATTTTCCACAGATACGCAGTATTTT. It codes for CASSSRQGGFSTDTQYF.

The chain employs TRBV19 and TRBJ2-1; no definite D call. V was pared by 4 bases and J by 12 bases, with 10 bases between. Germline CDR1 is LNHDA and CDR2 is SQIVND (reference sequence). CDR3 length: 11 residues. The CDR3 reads CASSTHYTQFF. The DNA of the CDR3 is TGTGCCAGTAGTACCCATTATACGCAGTTCTTC.

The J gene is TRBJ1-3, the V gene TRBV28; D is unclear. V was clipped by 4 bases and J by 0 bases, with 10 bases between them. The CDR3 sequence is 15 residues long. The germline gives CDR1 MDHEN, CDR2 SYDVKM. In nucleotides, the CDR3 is TGTGCCAGCAGTTATGAAGGGTTCTCTGGAAACACCATATATTTT. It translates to CASSYEGFSGNTIYF.

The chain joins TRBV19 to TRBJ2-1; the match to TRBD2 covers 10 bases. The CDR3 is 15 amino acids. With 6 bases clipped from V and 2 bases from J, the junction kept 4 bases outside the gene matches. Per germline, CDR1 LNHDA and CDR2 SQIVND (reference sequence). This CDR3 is CASSPSGRAYNEQFF. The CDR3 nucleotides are TGTGCCAGTAGCCCCAGCGGGAGGGCCTACAATGAGCAGTTCTTC. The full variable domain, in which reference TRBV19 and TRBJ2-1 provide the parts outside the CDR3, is DGGITQSPKYLFRKEGQNVTLSCEQNLNHDAMYWYRQDPGQGLRLIYYSQIVNDFQKGDIAEGYSVSREKKESFPLTVTSAQKNPTAFYLCASSPSGRAYNEQFFGPGTRLTVL.

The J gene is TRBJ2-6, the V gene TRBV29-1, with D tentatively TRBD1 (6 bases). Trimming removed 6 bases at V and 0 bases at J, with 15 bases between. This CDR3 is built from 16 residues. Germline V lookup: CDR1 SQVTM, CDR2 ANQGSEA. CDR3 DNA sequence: TGCAGCGTGTCCCGGGACACAGACTCTGGGGCCAACGTCCTGACTTTC. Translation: CSVSRDTDSGANVLTF. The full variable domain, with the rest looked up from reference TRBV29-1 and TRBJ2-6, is SAVISQKPSRDICQRGTSLTIQCQVDSQVTMMFWYRQQPGQSLTLIATANQGSEATYESGFVIDKFPISRPNLTFSTLTVSNMSPEDSSIYLCSVSRDTDSGANVLTFGAGSRLTVL.

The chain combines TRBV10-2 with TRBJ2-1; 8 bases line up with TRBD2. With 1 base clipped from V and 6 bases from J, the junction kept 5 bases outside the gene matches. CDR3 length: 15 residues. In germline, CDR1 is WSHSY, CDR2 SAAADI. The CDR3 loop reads CASSEWRGVTNEQFF. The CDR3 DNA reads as TGCGCCAGCAGTGAGTGGCGGGGGGTCACCAATGAGCAGTTCTTC.

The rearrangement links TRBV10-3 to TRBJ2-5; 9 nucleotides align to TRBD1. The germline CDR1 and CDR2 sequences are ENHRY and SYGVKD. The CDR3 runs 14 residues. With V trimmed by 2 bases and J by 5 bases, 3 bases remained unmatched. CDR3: CAISETGGAETQYF. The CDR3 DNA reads TGTGCCATCAGTGAGACAGGGGGCGCGGAGACCCAGTACTTC.